This T cell receptor beta chain was observed in a study of shared clonotypes between healthy human individuals. This CDR3 region has 15 residues. With 6 bases clipped from V and 8 bases from J, the junction kept 7 bases outside the gene matches. Germline V gives CDR1 ENHRY, CDR2 SYGVKD. As regards this clone: The antigen remains undetermined.

Naive CD8 isolation took CD45RO-negative cells positively selected for CCR7 and excluded terminally differentiated effector memory CD45RA+ cells. Sequencing used immunoSEQ multiplex PCR; TCRdb keeps in-frame clones, though not all of them. This table holds roughly 890,000 clones, 90% to 95% found once. Study-wide results and limits: Rarefaction showed sorted-subset sequencing was incomplete despite large depth. Clonotypes that were shared across several donors made up 4% to 6% of naive CD4 clonotypes. Sequencing depth was predicted to influence how clonotypes are shared among donors.

The material sequenced was naive CD8+ T cells sorted from blood. This chain joins TRBV10-3 and TRBJ2-1; 13 nucleotides line up with TRBD2. The TCR comes from a man aged 25 to 40 in good health. CDR3 loop: CAIRGGLAGVYEQFF. The CDR3, as DNA: TGTGCCATCAGAGGAGGACTAGCGGGAGTTTATGAGCAGTTCTTC.